This is a list of T cell receptor beta chains from one sample in a study of cytomegalovirus exposure and HLA in healthy donors. Clones were read by immunoSEQ multiplex PCR, and TCRdb kept only the in-frame ones, dropping some. This sample's table reports about 200,000 clones. What was sequenced was PBMCs. These receptors came from a boy aged 10-17 years in good health and CMV-seronegative. CDR3s include the opening cysteine and the closing phenylalanine or tryptophan. Each record gives: J gene, V gene, CDR3 protein.

>TRBJ2-7|TRBV6-6
CASSPTGTGGYEQYF
>TRBJ1-2|TRBV18
CASSAGRVNYGYTF
>TRBJ1-2|TRBV5-4
CASSRPGQGTYGYTF
>TRBJ2-1|TRBV6-5
CASSYSASGVLSEQFF
>TRBJ2-2|TRBV19
CASTSPRGANTGELFF
>TRBJ1-1|TRBV18
CASSPPGQGNTEAFF
>TRBJ1-2|TRBV13
CATYDYGYTF
>TRBJ2-3|TRBV4-1
CASSQGLAGGLLPYF
>TRBJ2-5|TRBV6-1
CASSAATGMGQETQYF
>TRBJ2-7|TRBV7-8
CASSNGGYDEQYF
>TRBJ1-4|TRBV21-1
CASSRKPRTNEKLFF
>TRBJ2-1|TRBV9
CASSVGISGSLQEQFF
>TRBJ2-1|TRBV4-1
CASSQTSGGNNEQFF
>-|TRBV27
CASRAGGQHYEQYF
>TRBJ1-3|TRBV28
CASSPRKGRHGNTIYF
>TRBJ2-1|TRBV7-9
CASSLASGGAISYNEQFF
>TRBJ1-3|TRBV6-1
CASSEGGFGNTIYF
>TRBJ1-6|TRBV11-2
CASSLDLRGVLTSPLHF
>TRBJ2-1|TRBV18
CASSPPDVSSYNEQFF
>TRBJ2-1|TRBV20-1
CSAPGGNEQFF
>TRBJ2-3|TRBV6-4
CASQLDRGADTQYF
>TRBJ2-3|TRBV21-1
CASSKASRGRTDTQYF
>TRBJ1-3|TRBV6-1
CASSETAGNTIYF
>TRBJ1-1|TRBV5-6
CASSPGSAPEAFF
>TRBJ2-7|TRBV6-4
CASSAFMGANYEQYF
>TRBJ2-7|TRBV4-3
CASSQTPTGGSSYEQYF
>TRBJ2-7|TRBV5-8
CASSLTLNGEQYF
>TRBJ2-5|TRBV18
CASSQGARETQYF
>TRBJ2-7|TRBV7-9
CASGPSGDYEQYF
>TRBJ1-5|TRBV5-5
CASSLNTGGLQPQHF
>TRBJ2-1|TRBV6-6
CASSDRAAYNEQFF
>TRBJ1-1|TRBV19
CASSIVIGGTEAFF
>TRBJ1-6|TRBV30
CAWSVEAVGNSPLHF
>TRBJ2-7|TRBV6-5
CASSPWSTSYEQYF
>TRBJ1-1|TRBV19
CASSITGFPEAFF
>TRBJ1-2|TRBV4-3
CASRPGVGPSNYGYTF
>TRBJ2-1|TRBV5-4
CASSLGLVNEQFF
>TRBJ1-4|TRBV6-1
CALRQGAGEKLFF
>TRBJ2-7|TRBV6-1
CASSTISGEQYF
>TRBJ1-6|TRBV19
CASSMSTASPLHF
>TRBJ1-2|TRBV6-4
CASSDSGTGNYGYTF
>TRBJ1-1|TRBV6-6
CASSYSQNTEAFF
>TRBJ2-2|TRBV30
CAWSPRGAYTGELFF
>TRBJ1-6|TRBV6-4
CASSERQGADSPLHF
>-|TRBV5-1
CASSLGLAGGRSYEQYF
>TRBJ2-7|TRBV4-1
CASSVTKAYEQYF